The T cell receptor (beta chain) under discussion was sequenced for a study of T cell repertoires in cytomegalovirus infection. Study as a whole: Public signatures in TCR beta pointed to CMV infection and matching HLA type. Points from the study as a whole: CMV-specific HLA-C-restricted TCR beta clonotypes dominated the ex vivo response. Carriers of CMV plus the relevant HLA were identified by cumulative public TCR beta family frequency.

Trimming shortened V by 7 bases and J by 1 base, and 10 bases separated the two germline ends. The CDR3 spans 13 residues. Germline V gene data show CDR1 as MNHNY and CDR2 as SVGAGI (reference sequence). This clonotype was detected a few times. Its antigen remains unidentified. MiXCR, run by TCRdb on the reads, gives a single entry per CDR3 protein. The data show some 440,000 distinct CDR3 sequences, approximately 32% seen once. The chain joins TRBV6-6 to TRBJ1-1, with D perhaps TRBD1 (5 bases). Sequencing used PBMCs. The source of this sequence is a human donor in good health (CMV status not recorded). Some clones in this sample may be carry-over from other donors' samples. Here the CDR3 reads CASKQGANTEAFF. The CDR3 DNA is TGTGCCAGCAAACAAGGGGCGAACACTGAAGCTTTCTTT.